The 8 T cell receptor beta chains presented below share a single source sample, sequenced in a study of cytomegalovirus exposure and HLA in healthy donors. The PCR had 60 Vbeta and 13 Jbeta primers. The assay was immunoSEQ multiplex PCR, and TCRdb's table has in-frame clones only and misses some. Of 100,000 to 120,000 clones in the sample, around 80% were seen once. The source material was PBMCs. The receptor source for this set is a woman in her sixties in good health and CMV-seropositive.

This clone has just a few counts. The CDR3 is CASSQEPGMNTEAFF. CDR3 nucleotides: TGCGCCAGCAGCCAAGAGCCAGGCATGAACACTGAAGCTTTCTTT. The chain couples TRBV4-1 to TRBJ1-1; D gene ambiguous. This CDR3 has 15 residues. V was trimmed by 0 bases and J by 0 bases, leaving 8 bases between them. Germline V gives CDR1 MGHRA, CDR2 YSYEKL.

This clone was counted once. The chain carries TRBV10-1 and TRBJ2-7; tentative D call: TRBD2 (6 bases). CDR3 length equals 16 residues. CDR1 is WNHNN and CDR2 is SYGVQD in the germline V gene (reference sequence). V lost 0 bases and J 2 bases, leaving 14 bases between the germline ends. This CDR3 reads CASSESKVAVTYEQYF. The CDR3 nucleotides are TGCGCCAGCAGTGAGTCGAAGGTAGCGGTTACCTACGAGCAGTACTTC.

The chain couples TRBV18 to TRBJ2-3; D may be TRBD1 (6 bases). The CDR3 spans 17 residues. CDR1 and CDR2 from the germline V gene are KGHSH and LQKENI. Trimming removed 1 base at V and 0 bases at J, with 14 bases between. CDR3 region: CASSPLGVGTSTDTQYF. The DNA for the CDR3 is TGTGCCAGCTCACCACTAGGGGTCGGGACAAGCACAGATACGCAGTATTTT. The complete variable domain, with remaining parts taken from reference TRBV18 and TRBJ2-3, reads NAGVMQNPRHLVRRRGQEARLRCSPMKGHSHVYWYRQLPEEGLKFMVYLQKENIIDESGMPKERFSAEFPKEGPSILRIQQVVRGDSAAYFCASSPLGVGTSTDTQYFGPGTRLTVL.

The V and J genes are TRBV7-8 and TRBJ2-1; TRBD2 matches 9 bases. The CDR3 contains 18 residues. In germline, CDR1 is SGHVS, CDR2 FQNEAQ. V was pared by 1 base and J by 6 bases, with 13 bases of the junction left unmatched. Written as DNA, the CDR3 is TGTGCCAGCAGCTTAGTCAGGGTACTAGCGGGCATGCTCAATGAGCAGTTCTTC. Amino acids: CASSLVRVLAGMLNEQFF.

CDR3 in amino acids: CASSFTGVDGYTF. The CDR3 DNA follows: TGTGCCAGCAGTTTCACAGGGGTAGACGGCTACACCTTC. V gene TRBV6-6 combines with J gene TRBJ1-2; 7 bases line up with TRBD1. Germline V gene data show CDR1 as MNHNY and CDR2 as SVGAGI (reference sequence). The CDR3 sequence is 13 residues long. J lost 8 bases, V lost 4 bases, and 7 bases had no gene match.

Remarks on this clone: Other DNA sequences from this sample encode an identical CDR3 as well. The rearrangement links TRBV6-1 to TRBJ1-5, with D possibly matching TRBD1 (6 bases). The CDR3 contains 14 residues. Germline V lookup: CDR1 MNHNS, CDR2 SASEGT. Trimming left V 8 bases short and J 4 bases short, with 15 bases between. The CDR3 is CASLGQGRNQPQHF. The CDR3 DNA sequence: TGTGCCAGCTTGGGCCAGGGGCGGAATCAGCCCCAGCATTTT.

V and J are TRBV5-4 and TRBJ2-7, with 9 positions matching TRBD1. Germline V gene sequence: CDR1 SGHNT, CDR2 YYREEE (reference sequence). This CDR3 comprises 15 residues. The V segment lost 0 bases and the J segment 3 bases; nucleotides outside the gene matches: 4. The CDR3: CASSLAQTGGYEQYF. For the CDR3, the DNA is TGTGCCAGCAGCTTGGCCCAGACAGGGGGCTACGAGCAGTACTTC. The complete variable domain, with remaining parts taken from reference TRBV5-4 and TRBJ2-7, reads ETGVTQSPTHLIKTRGQQVTLRCSSQSGHNTVSWYQQALGQGPQFIFQYYREEENGRGNFPPRFSGLQFPNYSSELNVNALELDDSALYLCASSLAQTGGYEQYFGPGTRLTVT.

The V call is TRBV7-3, the J call TRBJ2-5; TRBD2 matches 7 bases. This CDR3 is 17 amino acids long. Losses at the gene ends were 1 base for V and 2 bases for J; bases not matched to a gene: 10. Germline loops: CDR1 SGHTA, CDR2 FQGTGA. The CDR3 reads CASSLMGGRHMQETQYF. CDR3 nucleotides: TGTGCCAGCAGCTTAATGGGGGGGAGACACATGCAAGAGACCCAGTACTTC. Full variable domain (missing parts from reference TRBV7-3 and TRBJ2-5): GAGVSQTPSNKVTEKGKYVELRCDPISGHTALYWYRQSLGQGPEFLIYFQGTGAADDSGLPNDRFFAVRPEGSVSTLKIQRTERGDSAVYLCASSLMGGRHMQETQYFGPGTRLLVL.